The present entry profiles one T cell receptor (beta chain) with its context. These data belong to a study of cytomegalovirus exposure and HLA in healthy donors. Profiled with immunoSEQ multiplex PCR; TCRdb holds only in-frame clones, not every one. The sample records 55,000 to 70,000 clones, about 94% being singletons. The V segment lost 4 bases and the J segment 4 bases; nucleotides outside the gene matches: 9. There are 16 residues in the CDR3. Looked up from germline, CDR1 is MNHNS and CDR2 is SASEGT. The rearrangement links TRBV6-1 to TRBJ1-5; TRBD1 aligns across 8 bases. The sequencing sample was made of PBMCs. The receptor's source is a man aged 18 to 30 in good health and CMV-seronegative. CDR3 in amino acids: CASSVKRTGFNQPQHF. Written as DNA, the CDR3 is TGTGCCAGCAGTGTCAAGCGGACAGGGTTTAATCAGCCCCAGCATTTT.